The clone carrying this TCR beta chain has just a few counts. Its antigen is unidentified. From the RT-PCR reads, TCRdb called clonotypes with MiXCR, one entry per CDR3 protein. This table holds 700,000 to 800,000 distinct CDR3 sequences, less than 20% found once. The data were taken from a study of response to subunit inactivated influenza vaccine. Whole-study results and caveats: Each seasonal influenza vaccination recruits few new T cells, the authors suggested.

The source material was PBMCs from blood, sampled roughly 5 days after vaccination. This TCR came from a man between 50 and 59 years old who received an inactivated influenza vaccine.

As DNA, the CDR3 is TGCAGTGCTAGTCCGGCCGGGACAGTATCCTACGAGCAGTACTTC. It translates to CSASPAGTVSYEQYF. The chain links TRBV20-1 to TRBJ2-7, with 7 bases that match TRBD1. Losses at the gene ends were 3 bases for V and 1 base for J; bases not matched to a gene: 9. Germline V gene lookup returns CDR1 DFQATT and CDR2 SNEGSKA (reference sequence). There are 15 residues in the CDR3.